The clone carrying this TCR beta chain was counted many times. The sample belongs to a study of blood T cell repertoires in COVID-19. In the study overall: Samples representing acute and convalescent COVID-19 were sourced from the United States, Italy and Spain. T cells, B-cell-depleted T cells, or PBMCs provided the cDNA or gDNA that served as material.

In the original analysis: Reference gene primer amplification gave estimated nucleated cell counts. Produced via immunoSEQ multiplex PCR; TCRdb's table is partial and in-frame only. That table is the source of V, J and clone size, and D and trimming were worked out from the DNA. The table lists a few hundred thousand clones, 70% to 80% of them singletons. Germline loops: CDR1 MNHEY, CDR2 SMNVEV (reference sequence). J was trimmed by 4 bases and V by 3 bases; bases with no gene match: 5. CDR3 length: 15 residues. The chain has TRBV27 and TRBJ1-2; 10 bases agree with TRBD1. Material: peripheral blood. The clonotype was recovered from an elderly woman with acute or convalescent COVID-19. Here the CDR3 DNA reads TGTGCCAGCAGTTTTAGGACAGGGGGGACCTATGGCTACACCTTC. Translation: CASSFRTGGTYGYTF.